This TCR beta chain was found in a study of Siglec-9 on CD8 T cells in melanoma. Germline V gene lookup returns CDR1 PRHDT and CDR2 FYEKMQ (reference sequence). Losses at the gene ends were 4 bases for V and 8 bases for J; bases not matched to a gene: 9. This CDR3 region has 15 residues. Sequencing used immunoSEQ multiplex PCR; TCRdb keeps in-frame clones, though not all of them. The top ten hold over 1.5% of the sample, which has approximately 39,000 clones, 80% to 85% seen once. The sequenced material came from Siglec-9- CD8+ T cells sorted from blood. The clonotype originates from a human donor in good health. The gene calls are TRBV13 and TRBJ2-1, with 9 bases lining up with TRBD1. This CDR3 reads CASSWGQGVVDEQFF. Written as DNA, the CDR3 is TGTGCCAGCAGCTGGGGACAGGGAGTGGTGGATGAGCAGTTCTTC.